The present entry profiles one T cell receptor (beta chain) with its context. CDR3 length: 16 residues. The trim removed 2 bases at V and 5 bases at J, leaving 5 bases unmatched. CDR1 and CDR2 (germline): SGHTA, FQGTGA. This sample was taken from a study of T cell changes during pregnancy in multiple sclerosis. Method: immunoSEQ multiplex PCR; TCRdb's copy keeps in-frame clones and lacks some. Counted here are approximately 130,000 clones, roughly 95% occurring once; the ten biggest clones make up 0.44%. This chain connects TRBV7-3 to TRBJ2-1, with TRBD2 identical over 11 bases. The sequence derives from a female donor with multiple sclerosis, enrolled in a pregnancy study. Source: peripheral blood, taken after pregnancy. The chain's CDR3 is CASSLLAGGLNNEQFF. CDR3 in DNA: TGTGCCAGCAGCTTACTAGCGGGAGGCCTAAACAATGAGCAGTTCTTC.